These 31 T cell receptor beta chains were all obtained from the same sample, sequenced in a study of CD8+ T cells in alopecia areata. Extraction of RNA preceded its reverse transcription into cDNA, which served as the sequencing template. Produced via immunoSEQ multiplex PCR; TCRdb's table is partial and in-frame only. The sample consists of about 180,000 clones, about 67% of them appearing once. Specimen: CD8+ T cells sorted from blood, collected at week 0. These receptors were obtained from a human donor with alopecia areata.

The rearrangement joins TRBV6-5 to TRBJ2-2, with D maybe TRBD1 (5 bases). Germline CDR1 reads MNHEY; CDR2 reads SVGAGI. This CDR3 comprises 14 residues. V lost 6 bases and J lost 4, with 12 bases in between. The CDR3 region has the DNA TGTGCCAGCAGCCGAGACAGTCTCACCGGGGAGCTGTTTTTT. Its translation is CASSRDSLTGELFF.

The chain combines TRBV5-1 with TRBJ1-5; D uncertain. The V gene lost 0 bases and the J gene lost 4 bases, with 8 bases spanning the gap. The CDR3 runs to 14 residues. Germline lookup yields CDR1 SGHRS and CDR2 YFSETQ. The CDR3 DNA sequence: TGCGCCAGCAGCTTGGGGTCTGGGAATCAGCCCCAGCATTTT. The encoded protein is CASSLGSGNQPQHF.

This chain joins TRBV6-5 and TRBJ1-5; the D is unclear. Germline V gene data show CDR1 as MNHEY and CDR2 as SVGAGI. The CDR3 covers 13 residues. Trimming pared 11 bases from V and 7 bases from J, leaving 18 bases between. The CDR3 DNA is TGTGCCTGCCGGCTGGGCCTGGGGCAGCCCCAGCATTTT. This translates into CACRLGLGQPQHF.

The CDR3 DNA follows: TGTGCCAGCAGCGATGGGACAGGGGGCTACGAGCAGTACTTC. Its protein product is CASSDGTGGYEQYF. V and J are TRBV2 and TRBJ2-7; TRBD1 matches at 11 bases. The CDR3 covers 14 residues. The germline V gene encodes CDR1 SNHLY and CDR2 FYNNEI. The V gene end was trimmed by 6 bases and the J gene end by 3 bases; junction bases not matched to a gene: 4.

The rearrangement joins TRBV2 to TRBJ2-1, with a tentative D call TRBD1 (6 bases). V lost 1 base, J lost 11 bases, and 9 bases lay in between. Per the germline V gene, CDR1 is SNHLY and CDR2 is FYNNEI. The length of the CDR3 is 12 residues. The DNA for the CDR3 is TGTGCCAGCAGTGAAGACAGGGTGCAGCAGTTCTTC. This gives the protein CASSEDRVQQFF.

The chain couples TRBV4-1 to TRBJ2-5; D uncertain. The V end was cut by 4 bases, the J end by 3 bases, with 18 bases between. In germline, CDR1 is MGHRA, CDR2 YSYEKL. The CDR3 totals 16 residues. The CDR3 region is CASSPLGLGRKETQYF. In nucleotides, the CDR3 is TGCGCCAGCAGCCCCCTAGGCCTAGGGCGGAAAGAGACCCAGTACTTC.

The CDR3 protein is CASTESAGGLYTQYF. The CDR3 nucleotides are TGTGCCAGCACGGAGTCAGCGGGGGGGCTTTATACGCAGTATTTT. The chain joins TRBV6-5 to TRBJ2-3; TRBD2 agrees at 10 bases. The ends lost 7 bases at V and 7 bases at J; junction bases unmatched: 11. This CDR3 comprises 15 residues. The germline V gene encodes CDR1 MNHEY and CDR2 SVGAGI.

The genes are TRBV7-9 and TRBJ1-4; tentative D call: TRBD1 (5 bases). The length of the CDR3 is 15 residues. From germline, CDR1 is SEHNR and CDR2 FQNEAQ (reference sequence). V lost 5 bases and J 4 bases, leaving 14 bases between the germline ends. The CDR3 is CASSPPGRNNEKLFF. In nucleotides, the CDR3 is TGTGCCAGCAGCCCGCCGGGACGGAATAATGAAAAACTGTTTTTT.

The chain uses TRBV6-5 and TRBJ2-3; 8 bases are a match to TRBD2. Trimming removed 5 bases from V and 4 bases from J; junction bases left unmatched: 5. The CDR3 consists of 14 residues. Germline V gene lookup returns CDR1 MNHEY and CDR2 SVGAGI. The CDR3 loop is CASSDTGGPDTQYF. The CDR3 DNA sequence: TGTGCCAGCAGTGATACGGGGGGGCCAGATACGCAGTATTTT.

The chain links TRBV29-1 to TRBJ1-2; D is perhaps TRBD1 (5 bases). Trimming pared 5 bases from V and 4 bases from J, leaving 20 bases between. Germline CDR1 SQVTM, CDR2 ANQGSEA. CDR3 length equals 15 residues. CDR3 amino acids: CSVSDPSQGTYGYTF. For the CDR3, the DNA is TGCAGCGTTAGTGATCCGAGCCAGGGAACCTATGGCTACACCTTC. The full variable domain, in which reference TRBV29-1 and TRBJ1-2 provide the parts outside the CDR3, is SAVISQKPSRDICQRGTSLTIQCQVDSQVTMMFWYRQQPGQSLTLIATANQGSEATYESGFVIDKFPISRPNLTFSTLTVSNMSPEDSSIYLCSVSDPSQGTYGYTFGSGTRLTVV.

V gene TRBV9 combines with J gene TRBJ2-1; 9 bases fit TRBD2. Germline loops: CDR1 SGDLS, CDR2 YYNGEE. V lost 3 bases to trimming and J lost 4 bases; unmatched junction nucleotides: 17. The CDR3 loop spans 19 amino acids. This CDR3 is CASSGGLAGSLSKYNEQFF. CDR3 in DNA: TGTGCCAGCAGCGGTGGGCTAGCGGGGAGCCTGAGTAAGTACAATGAGCAGTTCTTC.

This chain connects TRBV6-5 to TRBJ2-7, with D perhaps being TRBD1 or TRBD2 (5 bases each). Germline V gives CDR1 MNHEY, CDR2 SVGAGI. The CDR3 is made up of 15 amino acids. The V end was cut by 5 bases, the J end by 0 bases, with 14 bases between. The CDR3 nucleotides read TGTGCCAGCAGTGCTATGGGACGGAACTCCTACGAGCAGTACTTC. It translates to CASSAMGRNSYEQYF.

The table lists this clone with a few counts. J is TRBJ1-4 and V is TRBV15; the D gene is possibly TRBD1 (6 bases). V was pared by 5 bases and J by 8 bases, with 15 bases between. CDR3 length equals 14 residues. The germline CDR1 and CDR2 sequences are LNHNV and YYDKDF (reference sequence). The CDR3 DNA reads TGTGCCACCAGCCCCCGGACAGTGGGCGAAAAACTGTTTTTT. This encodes CATSPRTVGEKLFF.

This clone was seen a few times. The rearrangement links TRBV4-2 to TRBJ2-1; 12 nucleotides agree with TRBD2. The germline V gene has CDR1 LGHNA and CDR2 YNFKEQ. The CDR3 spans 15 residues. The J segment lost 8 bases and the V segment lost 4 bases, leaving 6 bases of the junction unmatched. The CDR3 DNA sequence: TGTGCCAGCAGCCCCCGGACTAGCGGGGCCGATGAGCAGTTCTTC. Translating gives CASSPRTSGADEQFF.

The CDR3 DNA follows: TGTGCCAGCAGCCCGGGACAGGGGGCGAACACCGGGGAGCTGTTTTTT. This sequence encodes CASSPGQGANTGELFF. This chain uses TRBV7-9 with TRBJ2-2, with TRBD1 identical over 11 bases. Germline values: CDR1 SEHNR, CDR2 FQNEAQ (reference sequence). This CDR3 comprises 16 residues. J gave up 0 bases and V 5 bases, and 2 bases lay outside the gene matches.

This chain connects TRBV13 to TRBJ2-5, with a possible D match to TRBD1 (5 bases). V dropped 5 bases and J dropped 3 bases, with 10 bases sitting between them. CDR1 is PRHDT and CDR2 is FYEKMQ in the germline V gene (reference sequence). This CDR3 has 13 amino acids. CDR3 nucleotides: TGTGCCAGCAGCGGCGACAGCGAAGAGACCCAGTACTTC. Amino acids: CASSGDSEETQYF. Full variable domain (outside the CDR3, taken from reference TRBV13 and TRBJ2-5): AAGVIQSPRHLIKEKRETATLKCYPIPRHDTVYWYQQGPGQDPQFLISFYEKMQSDKGSIPDRFSAQQFSDYHSELNMSSLELGDSALYFCASSGDSEETQYFGPGTRLLVL.

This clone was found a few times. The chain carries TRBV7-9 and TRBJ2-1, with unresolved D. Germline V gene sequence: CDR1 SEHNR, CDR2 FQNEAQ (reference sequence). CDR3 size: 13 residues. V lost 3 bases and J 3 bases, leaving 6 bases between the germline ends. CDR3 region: CASSLGSYNEQFF. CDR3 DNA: TGTGCCAGCAGCTTGGGAAGCTACAATGAGCAGTTCTTC.

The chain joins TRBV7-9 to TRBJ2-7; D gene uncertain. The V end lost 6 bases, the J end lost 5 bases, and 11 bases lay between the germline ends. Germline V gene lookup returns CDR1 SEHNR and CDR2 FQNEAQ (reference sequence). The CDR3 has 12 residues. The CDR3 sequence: CASSFSRDEQYF. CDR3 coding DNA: TGTGCCAGCAGTTTTAGTAGGGACGAGCAGTACTTC.

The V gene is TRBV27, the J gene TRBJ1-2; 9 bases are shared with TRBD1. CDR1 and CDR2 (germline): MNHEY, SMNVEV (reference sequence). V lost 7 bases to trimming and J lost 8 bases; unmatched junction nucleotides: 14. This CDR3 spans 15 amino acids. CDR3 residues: CASKQGALPLKGYTF. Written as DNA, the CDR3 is TGTGCCAGCAAACAGGGGGCCCTCCCTCTCAAGGGCTACACCTTC.

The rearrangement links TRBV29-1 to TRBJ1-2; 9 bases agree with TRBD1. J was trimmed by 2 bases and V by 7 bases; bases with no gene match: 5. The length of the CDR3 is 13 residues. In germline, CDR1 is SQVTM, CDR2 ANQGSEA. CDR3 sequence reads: CSASGTGNYGYTF. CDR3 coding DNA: TGCAGCGCTTCCGGGACAGGGAACTATGGCTACACCTTC.

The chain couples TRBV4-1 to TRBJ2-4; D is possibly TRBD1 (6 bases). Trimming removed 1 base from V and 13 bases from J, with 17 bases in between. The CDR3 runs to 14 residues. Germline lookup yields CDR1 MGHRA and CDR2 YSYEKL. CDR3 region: CASSQALGTTEQYF. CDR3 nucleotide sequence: TGCGCCAGCAGCCAAGCCCTAGGGACAACGGAACAGTACTTC.

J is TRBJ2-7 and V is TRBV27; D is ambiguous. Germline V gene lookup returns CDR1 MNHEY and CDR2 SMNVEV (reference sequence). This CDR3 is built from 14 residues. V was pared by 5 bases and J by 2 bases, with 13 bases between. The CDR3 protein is CASSPRTRAYEQYF. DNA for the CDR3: TGTGCCAGCAGTCCTAGAACGCGTGCCTACGAGCAGTACTTC.

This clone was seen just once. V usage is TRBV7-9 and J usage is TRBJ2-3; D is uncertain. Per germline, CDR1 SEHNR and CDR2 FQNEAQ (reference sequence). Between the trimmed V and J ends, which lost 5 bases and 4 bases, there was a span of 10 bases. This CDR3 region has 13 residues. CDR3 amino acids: CASSPTPADTQYF. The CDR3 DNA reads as TGTGCCAGCAGCCCGACCCCCGCAGATACGCAGTATTTT. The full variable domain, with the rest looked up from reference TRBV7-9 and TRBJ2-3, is DTGVSQNPRHKITKRGQNVTFRCDPISEHNRLYWYRQTLGQGPEFLTYFQNEAQLEKSRLLSDRFSAERPKGSFSTLEIQRTEQGDSAMYLCASSPTPADTQYFGPGTRLTVL.

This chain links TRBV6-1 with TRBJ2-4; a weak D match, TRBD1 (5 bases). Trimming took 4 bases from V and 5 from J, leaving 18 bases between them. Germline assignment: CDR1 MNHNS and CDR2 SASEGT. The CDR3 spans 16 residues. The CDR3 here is CASSVRRQTRENIQYF. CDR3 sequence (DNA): TGTGCCAGCAGTGTACGACGACAGACCCGAGAAAACATTCAGTACTTC.

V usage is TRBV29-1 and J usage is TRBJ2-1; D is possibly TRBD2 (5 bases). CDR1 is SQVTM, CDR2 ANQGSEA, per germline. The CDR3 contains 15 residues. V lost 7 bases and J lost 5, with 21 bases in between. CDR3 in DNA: TGCAGCGCTCTCCCCCTCGAGGGCGAGAACAATGAGCAGTTCTTC. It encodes CSALPLEGENNEQFF.

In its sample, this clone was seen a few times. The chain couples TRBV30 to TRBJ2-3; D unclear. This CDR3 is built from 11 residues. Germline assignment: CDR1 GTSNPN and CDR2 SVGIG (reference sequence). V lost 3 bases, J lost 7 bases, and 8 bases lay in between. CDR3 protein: CAWRVRHTQYF. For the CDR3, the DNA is TGTGCCTGGAGGGTCCGCCATACGCAGTATTTT.

The CDR3 coding sequence is TGCGCCAGCAGCCGTAGCGGGGGGGCGGGCAATGAGCAGTTCTTC. Residues: CASSRSGGAGNEQFF. The rearrangement links TRBV4-1 to TRBJ2-1, with TRBD2 identical over 11 bases. The CDR3 extends over 15 amino acids. Germline V CDR1 and CDR2: MGHRA, YSYEKL. V dropped 4 bases and J dropped 6; count of bases not matched to a gene: 5.

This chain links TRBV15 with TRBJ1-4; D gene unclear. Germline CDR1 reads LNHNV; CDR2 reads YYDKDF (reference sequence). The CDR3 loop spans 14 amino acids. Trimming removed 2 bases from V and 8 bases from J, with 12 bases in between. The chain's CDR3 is CATSRRAGGEKLFF. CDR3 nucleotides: TGTGCCACCAGCAGAAGGGCTGGCGGCGAAAAACTGTTTTTT.

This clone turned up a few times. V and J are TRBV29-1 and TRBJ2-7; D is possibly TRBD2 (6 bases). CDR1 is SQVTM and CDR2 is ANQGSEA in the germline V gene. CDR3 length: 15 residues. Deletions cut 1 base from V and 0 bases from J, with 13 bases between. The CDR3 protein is CSVEGDSRSSYEQYF. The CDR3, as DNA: TGCAGCGTTGAAGGGGACTCCCGTAGCTCCTACGAGCAGTACTTC.

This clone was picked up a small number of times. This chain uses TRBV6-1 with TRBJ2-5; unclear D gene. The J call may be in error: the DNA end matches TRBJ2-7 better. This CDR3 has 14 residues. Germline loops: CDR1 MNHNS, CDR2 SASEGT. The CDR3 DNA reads TGTGCCAGCAGTGAACGGCCTATTCCCTACGAGCAGTACTTC. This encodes CASSERPIPYEQYF.

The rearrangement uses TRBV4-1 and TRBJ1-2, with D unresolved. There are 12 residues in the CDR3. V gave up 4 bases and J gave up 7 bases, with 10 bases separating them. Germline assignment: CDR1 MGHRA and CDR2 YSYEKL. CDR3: CASSPANGGYTF. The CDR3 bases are TGCGCCAGCAGCCCCGCTAACGGTGGCTACACCTTC.